The rows below give T cell receptor beta chains drawn from one sample of a study of blood T cell repertoires in COVID-19. Generated by immunoSEQ multiplex PCR, the TCRdb table keeps only in-frame clones and is missing some. The sample has 250,000 to 300,000 clones, 85% to 90% seen once. Input material: peripheral blood. These receptors were obtained from a woman aged 30 to 39 with COVID-19, enrolled during active disease. Both conserved end residues are part of each CDR3. A D gene is named only where the DNA matches it firmly.

v_call	d_call	j_call	cdr3_aa	cdr3_nt
TRBV19	TRBD2	TRBJ2-5	CASRNRLAGGRETQYF	TGTGCCAGTAGGAACCGACTAGCGGGAGGAAGGGAGACCCAGTACTTC
TRBV7-9	TRBD1	TRBJ1-2	CASSYRDSYGYTF	TGTGCCAGCAGCTACCGGGACAGCTATGGCTACACCTTC
TRBV4-3	.	TRBJ2-7	CASSQDSGDHYEQYF	TGCGCCAGCAGCCAAGATTCAGGGGACCACTACGAGCAGTACTTC
TRBV9	.	TRBJ2-2	CASSVGDGGGELFF	TGTGCCAGCAGCGTAGGAGATGGAGGCGGGGAGCTGTTTTTT
TRBV5-1	.	TRBJ2-2	CASSFEGITGELFF	TGCGCCAGCAGCTTTGAGGGTATCACCGGGGAGCTGTTTTTT
TRBV4-3	TRBD2	TRBJ2-4	CASSQGRAGGGIQYF	TGCGCCAGCAGCCAAGGGCGGGCGGGAGGAGGCATTCAGTACTTC
TRBV5-1	.	TRBJ1-5	CASSFGLNNQPQHF	TGCGCCAGCAGCTTCGGACTGAACAATCAGCCCCAGCATTTT
TRBV29-1	TRBD2	TRBJ2-2	CSVPAGATGELFF	TGCAGCGTCCCAGCGGGGGCCACCGGGGAGCTGTTTTTT
TRBV7-6	.	TRBJ1-1	CASSLTSTGTMNTEAFF	TGTGCCAGCAGCTTAACATCGACAGGTACAATGAACACTGAAGCTTTCTTT
TRBV7-8	.	TRBJ1-5	CASSDWEGGQPQHF	TGTGCCAGCAGTGACTGGGAGGGAGGTCAGCCCCAGCATTTT
TRBV5-4	.	TRBJ2-7	CASSSDTLGASEQVYEQYF	TGTGCCAGCAGCTCCGACACCCTAGGGGCTAGCGAACAGGTCTACGAGCAGTACTTC
TRBV7-9	TRBD2	TRBJ2-7	CASSFLAGGFEQYF	TGTGCCAGCAGCTTTCTAGCGGGAGGTTTCGAGCAGTACTTC
TRBV4-1	.	TRBJ1-5	CASSPQGHNQPQHF	TGCGCCAGCAGCCCTCAGGGTCATAATCAGCCCCAGCATTTT
TRBV5-4	.	TRBJ2-1	CASSFEGDEQFF	TGTGCCAGCAGCTTTGAGGGAGATGAGCAGTTCTTC
TRBV5-4	TRBD1	TRBJ2-5	CASGMTGGAETQYF	TGTGCCAGCGGGATGACAGGGGGGGCGGAGACCCAGTACTTC
TRBV9	.	TRBJ1-1	CASSVGGGQNTEAFF	TGTGCCAGCAGCGTAGGTGGGGGACAGAACACTGAAGCTTTCTTT